This T cell receptor beta chain was captured in a study of shared clonotypes between healthy human individuals. The wider study: Ranging from 18 to 49 in age, donors were a couple of women and a few men.

Samples underwent the assay at deep level. Profiling relied on immunoSEQ multiplex PCR, and the TCRdb table lists in-frame clones only, not all of them. The sample includes under 600,000 clones, about 80% of them seen just once. Each donor was a Caucasian adult residing in Nashville, Tennessee. CDR1 is SQVTM, CDR2 ANQGSEA, per germline. The CDR3 covers 15 residues. Trimming took off 4 bases at V and 1 base at J, with 13 bases between the two ends. The TCR comes from a woman between 40 and 50 years old in good health. Some clones in this sample may be carry-over from other donors' samples. The rearrangement links TRBV29-1 to TRBJ2-2; D may correspond to TRBD1 or TRBD2 (5 bases each). What was sequenced was PBMCs. The CDR3 spells CSVGGIRGNTGELFF. CDR3 bases: TGCAGCGTTGGGGGGATAAGGGGGAACACCGGGGAGCTGTTTTTT.